This T cell receptor (beta chain) was recorded in a study of shared clonotypes between healthy human individuals. With 10 bases clipped from V and 3 bases from J, the junction kept 14 bases outside the gene matches. This CDR3 has 15 residues. The protocol was immunoSEQ multiplex PCR, while the TCRdb copy is restricted to in-frame clones and leaves out a portion. This sample has roughly 1,000,000 clones, with around 78% found just once. V is TRBV23-1 and J is TRBJ2-5, with 7 bases fitting TRBD2. TRBV23-1 is identified as an open reading frame with a role that is uncertain. The clonotype comes from a man younger than 35 in good health. Some clones in this sample may be carry-over from other donors' samples. Sequenced material: memory CD4+ T cells from PBMCs. Noted subset: CD45RA-negative fraction. DNA for the CDR3: TGCGCCACCGGCGAGATTGGAGGGAGGGAAGAGACCCAGTACTTC. Its translation: CATGEIGGREETQYF.